Sequencing of this TCR beta chain was carried out in a study of early T cells in non-severe SARS-CoV-2 infection. MiXCR, applied by TCRdb to the 5' RACE reads, yields one record per CDR3 protein. Among 55,000 to 70,000 distinct CDR3 sequences listed, 3.5% to 6% were seen once. Ten or more counts support this clonotype. The clonotype was recovered from an adult who was a healthcare worker with PCR-confirmed SARS-CoV-2 infection or an uninfected control (not recorded which). The donor label of this sample is uncertain. This specimen consisted of whole blood, obtained at baseline.

CDR3 DNA: TGCAGTGCTAGAGTTCGGGGGGGGACACAAGAGACCCAGTACTTC. This sequence encodes CSARVRGGTQETQYF. The chain combines TRBV20-1 with TRBJ2-5, with TRBD2 matching 8 bases. V trimming: 1 base; J trimming: 2 bases; junction bases outside the gene matches: 6. CDR1 and CDR2 (germline): DFQATT, SNEGSKA (reference sequence). The CDR3 has 15 amino acids.